Each of the 16 T cell receptor beta chains below was sequenced from the same sample in a study of cytomegalovirus exposure and HLA in healthy donors (dated by TCRdb to 2016 to 2017). The library relied on the immunoSEQ multiplex PCR assay. The multiplex PCR relied on a mix of 60 forward primers for TCR Vbeta segments and 13 reverse primers for TCR Jbeta segments. TCRdb took this table from immuneACCESS and kept in-frame rearrangements with V and J called. Such tables lack part of the clones; where checked against another copy, unresolved V genes explain under half of the gap, and the rest is unexplained. This sample's listing comprises 130,000 to 150,000 clones. The ten largest account for less than 3.5% of the sample. Sequenced input: PBMCs. The receptors originated from a man aged 40-49 years in good health and CMV-seronegative.

The V call is TRBV7-9, the J call TRBJ2-2, with a weak D call TRBD1 (6 bases). CDR1 SEHNR and CDR2 FQNEAQ come from the germline V gene (reference sequence). This CDR3 has 14 amino acids. The V and J ends lost 4 bases and 7 bases respectively, with 13 bases between them. CDR3 nucleotides: TGTGCCAGCAGCTACAGGGTTGATGGCGGGGAGCTGTTTTTT. Translated: CASSYRVDGGELFF.

The chain joins TRBV5-1 to TRBJ2-7, with a tentative D call TRBD1 (6 bases). Germline V CDR1 and CDR2: SGHRS, YFSETQ. Trimming took off 2 bases at V and 6 bases at J, with 15 bases between the two ends. The CDR3 extends over 14 amino acids. The CDR3: CASSLRTTGSEQYF. DNA for the CDR3: TGCGCCAGCAGCTTACGGACCACAGGGAGCGAGCAGTACTTC.

The rearrangement uses TRBV18 and TRBJ2-3; a possible D gene is TRBD2 (5 bases). CDR1 is KGHSH and CDR2 is LQKENI in the germline V gene. CDR3 length equals 15 residues. The V gene lost 3 bases and the J gene lost 0 bases, with 10 bases spanning the gap. Written as DNA, the CDR3 is TGTGCCAGCTCACCGGCGGGCCCTAGCACAGATACGCAGTATTTT. Translation: CASSPAGPSTDTQYF.

V usage is TRBV5-6 and J usage is TRBJ1-4; a weak D match, TRBD1 (5 bases). This CDR3 comprises 15 residues. CDR1 is SGHDT and CDR2 is YYEEEE in the germline V gene. V shed 0 bases and J shed 2 bases, with 8 bases lying between them. Written as DNA, the CDR3 is TGTGCCAGCAGCTTGGATCGGGGGACTAATGAAAAACTGTTTTTT. It yields the protein CASSLDRGTNEKLFF.

The chain links TRBV27 to TRBJ1-1; maybe TRBD1 (5 bases). Germline CDR1 is MNHEY and CDR2 is SMNVEV (reference sequence). With 0 bases removed from V and 4 bases from J, the gap between germline ends came to 9 bases. This CDR3 is built from 14 residues. CDR3 residues: CASSLSRVGTEAFF. For the CDR3, the DNA is TGTGCCAGCAGTTTATCCAGGGTGGGCACTGAAGCTTTCTTT.

The chain has TRBV5-1 and TRBJ1-1; possibly TRBD1 for D (5 bases). Germline assignment: CDR1 SGHRS and CDR2 YFSETQ. The length of the CDR3 is 15 residues. Trimming took 0 bases from V and 0 from J, leaving 9 bases between them. In DNA, the CDR3 is TGCGCCAGCAGCTTGGCGGGGGGGATGAACACTGAAGCTTTCTTT. Amino acids: CASSLAGGMNTEAFF.

The J gene is TRBJ1-2, the V gene TRBV14; no clear D. There are 13 residues in the CDR3. V dropped 1 base and J dropped 4 bases, with 7 bases sitting between them. From germline, CDR1 is SGHDN and CDR2 FVKESK. CDR3 bases: TGTGCCAGCAGCCAAGGGACTCCCTATGGCTACACCTTC. It specifies CASSQGTPYGYTF.

J is TRBJ1-2 and V is TRBV6-6; no firm D call. Trimming took 7 bases from V and 2 from J, leaving 11 bases between them. Germline lookup yields CDR1 MNHNY and CDR2 SVGAGI (reference sequence). The CDR3 runs 13 residues. The DNA of the CDR3 is TGTGCCAGCACGGTAGAGAGGAACTATGGCTACACCTTC. Residues: CASTVERNYGYTF.

This chain uses TRBV19 with TRBJ2-3; tentatively, D is TRBD2 (6 bases). CDR1 LNHDA and CDR2 SQIVND come from the germline V gene (reference sequence). V lost 3 bases and J lost 6, with 13 bases in between. This CDR3 contains 14 residues. The CDR3 DNA reads as TGTGCCAGTAGTATCCGGACTAACAAGGATACGCAGTATTTT. This encodes CASSIRTNKDTQYF.

The DNA for the CDR3 is TGTGCCAGCAGCCCGAGACAAGCAACTAATGAAAAACTGTTTTTT. Amino acid sequence: CASSPRQATNEKLFF. This chain connects TRBV7-2 to TRBJ1-4, with D unresolved. The germline V gene has CDR1 SGHTA and CDR2 FQGNSA. This CDR3 has 15 residues. V gave up 5 bases and J gave up 0 bases, with 10 bases separating them.

The chain combines TRBV28 with TRBJ2-7; possible D gene TRBD1, 6 bases. Deletions cut 2 bases from V and 2 bases from J, with 16 bases between. The CDR3 length is 16 residues. Germline V gives CDR1 MDHEN, CDR2 SYDVKM. CDR3 residues: CASSLEIGQTPYEQYF. CDR3 in DNA: TGTGCCAGCAGTTTAGAAATCGGACAGACACCCTACGAGCAGTACTTC.

The chain employs TRBV7-9 and TRBJ2-5; 10 positions agree with TRBD2. CDR1 SEHNR and CDR2 FQNEAQ come from the germline V gene (reference sequence). CDR3 length: 14 residues. V lost 5 bases to trimming and J lost 1 base; unmatched junction nucleotides: 1. The CDR3 here is CASSRTSGQETQYF. CDR3 DNA: TGTGCCAGCAGCCGGACTAGCGGCCAAGAGACCCAGTACTTC.

The V and J genes are TRBV5-1 and TRBJ1-5; 9 bases map to TRBD1. This CDR3 is built from 16 residues. V lost 4 bases and J lost 5; bases outside the gene matches: 10. The germline V gene has CDR1 SGHRS and CDR2 YFSETQ. CDR3 sequence: CASSPGGTGSYQPQHF. As DNA, the CDR3 is TGCGCCAGCAGCCCGGGGGGGACAGGGAGTTATCAGCCCCAGCATTTT.

The V gene is TRBV5-4, the J gene TRBJ2-3; D is perhaps TRBD1 (6 bases). The CDR3 is 15 residues long. Germline CDR1 is SGHNT and CDR2 is YYREEE (reference sequence). V dropped 4 bases and J dropped 2 bases, with 14 bases sitting between them. Written as DNA, the CDR3 is TGTGCCAGCAGCCCGGACAGCCTTCTCACAGATACGCAGTATTTT. It yields the protein CASSPDSLLTDTQYF.

The V gene is TRBV5-1, the J gene TRBJ2-1, with TRBD2 matching over 15 bases. Unmatched junction bases numbered 10, after V lost 5 bases and J lost 4 bases. The CDR3 is 18 residues long. Germline CDR1 reads SGHRS; CDR2 reads YFSETQ. The CDR3 DNA reads as TGCGCCAGCAGTTCGGGACTAGCGGGGGGACCCCGGTACAATGAGCAGTTCTTC. This codes for CASSSGLAGGPRYNEQFF.

This sequence joins TRBV7-6 and TRBJ1-1, with D possibly TRBD1 on 5 matching bases. CDR1 is SGHVS and CDR2 is FNYEAQ in the germline V gene. Trimming stripped 2 bases from V and 4 bases from J, with 11 bases between. CDR3 length equals 14 residues. The CDR3 reads CASSLQGVGTEAFF. As DNA, the CDR3 is TGTGCCAGCAGCTTACAGGGTGTGGGCACTGAAGCTTTCTTT.